This T cell receptor beta chain originates from a study of cytomegalovirus exposure and HLA in healthy donors. Assay: immunoSEQ multiplex PCR; the TCRdb copy retains only in-frame clones and omits some. The sample lists tens of thousands of clones; more than 90% were seen once. The CDR3 has 13 residues. Germline-derived CDR1 and CDR2 are MNHEY and SMNVEV (reference sequence). V lost 2 bases and J lost 4, with 9 bases in between. This chain joins TRBV27 and TRBJ2-7; TRBD2 is a possible D gene (5 bases). This TCR was sampled from a man aged 18 to 35 in good health and CMV-seronegative. Input material: PBMCs. Written as DNA, the CDR3 is TGTGCCAGCAGTTTAGGTGGCGGGTACGAGCAGTACTTC. It yields the protein CASSLGGGYEQYF.